This T cell receptor beta chain was identified during a study of blood T cells in healthy people across ages. Then a second PCR, running about 7 to 11 cycles, was carried out with a sample-barcoded 5' primer and a J-beta primer mix. One entry per CDR3 protein results from TCRdb running MiXCR on the 5' RACE reads. This sample carries approximately 580,000 distinct CDR3 sequences, under 30% of them seen once, and the ten largest clones take roughly 10%. Germline V gene sequence: CDR1 SEHNR, CDR2 FQNEAQ (reference sequence). J was trimmed by 9 bases and V by 1 base; bases with no gene match: 3. This CDR3 contains 15 residues. These data were also reused for a study on T cells of mothers and their children. That paper notes: Over 8 million TCR beta CDR3 reads were obtained from each mother, and some 3.1 million from each child.

The V and J genes are TRBV7-9 and TRBJ2-1; 13 bases line up with TRBD2. Material: blood. The receptor's source is a boy between 10 and 17 years old in good health. CDR3 loop: CASSLVGTSGAEQFF. The CDR3 region has the DNA TGTGCCAGCAGCTTAGTAGGGACTAGCGGGGCTGAGCAGTTCTTC.